These 5 T cell receptor beta chains were all obtained from the same sample, sequenced in a study of neoadjuvant anti-PD-1 for oral cavity cancer. Repertoires were generated with immunoSEQ multiplex PCR, while TCRdb's copy carries only in-frame clones and drops some. The sample includes more than 10,000 clones, about three fifths of them seen just once. The sample consisted of PBMCs, taken before nivolumab (anti-PD-1) treatment. The source of these receptors is a person between 40 and 79 years old with oral cavity squamous cell carcinoma.

The sample holds a few counts of this clone. This rearrangement joins TRBV5-6 to TRBJ2-7; 8 bases are a match to TRBD1. This CDR3 is built from 16 residues. Unmatched junction bases numbered 10, after V lost 4 bases and J lost 1 base. The germline V gene has CDR1 SGHDT and CDR2 YYEEEE. The CDR3 loop reads CASSLTTGVGSYEQYF. The CDR3 nucleotides read TGTGCCAGCAGCCTTACGACAGGGGTCGGATCCTACGAGCAGTACTTC.

This chain links TRBV5-1 with TRBJ2-3, with D tentatively TRBD2 (6 bases). The V end was cut by 1 base, the J end by 2 bases, with 11 bases between. The CDR3 is 15 amino acids. The germline CDR1 and CDR2 sequences are SGHRS and YFSETQ. The chain's CDR3 is CASSLSSGITDTQYF. As DNA, the CDR3 is TGCGCCAGCAGCTTGAGTAGCGGCATCACAGATACGCAGTATTTT.

The J gene is TRBJ2-5, the V gene TRBV6-1, with 9 bases fitting TRBD2. The CDR3 loop spans 13 amino acids. CDR1 and CDR2 (germline): MNHNS, SASEGT. J gave up 4 bases and V 7 bases, and 4 bases lay outside the gene matches. The CDR3 region is CASTLLAGETQYF. The DNA for the CDR3 is TGTGCCAGCACCCTACTAGCGGGAGAGACCCAGTACTTC.

This clone appeared a few times. This chain joins TRBV7-9 and TRBJ2-2; 7 bases map to TRBD1. V was pared by 5 bases and J by 1 base, with 13 bases of the junction left unmatched. The CDR3 loop spans 18 amino acids. The germline V gene encodes CDR1 SEHNR and CDR2 FQNEAQ (reference sequence). The chain's CDR3 is CASSTQTGQLRNTGELFF. The DNA for the CDR3 is TGTGCCAGCAGCACACAGACGGGACAGCTTCGGAACACCGGGGAGCTGTTTTTT.

V is TRBV9 and J is TRBJ2-1; D is perhaps TRBD1 (5 bases). Germline V gene lookup returns CDR1 SGDLS and CDR2 YYNGEE. The V end was cut by 2 bases, the J end by 6 bases, with 9 bases between. The CDR3 has 13 amino acids. CDR3 sequence: CASSVGQSNEQFF. DNA for the CDR3: TGTGCCAGCAGCGTGGGGCAGTCCAATGAGCAGTTCTTC. The full variable domain, its missing parts supplied by reference TRBV9 and TRBJ2-1, is DSGVTQTPKHLITATGQRVTLRCSPRSGDLSVYWYQQSLDQGLQFLIQYYNGEERAKGNILERFSAQQFPDLHSELNLSSLELGDSALYFCASSVGQSNEQFFGPGTRLTVL.